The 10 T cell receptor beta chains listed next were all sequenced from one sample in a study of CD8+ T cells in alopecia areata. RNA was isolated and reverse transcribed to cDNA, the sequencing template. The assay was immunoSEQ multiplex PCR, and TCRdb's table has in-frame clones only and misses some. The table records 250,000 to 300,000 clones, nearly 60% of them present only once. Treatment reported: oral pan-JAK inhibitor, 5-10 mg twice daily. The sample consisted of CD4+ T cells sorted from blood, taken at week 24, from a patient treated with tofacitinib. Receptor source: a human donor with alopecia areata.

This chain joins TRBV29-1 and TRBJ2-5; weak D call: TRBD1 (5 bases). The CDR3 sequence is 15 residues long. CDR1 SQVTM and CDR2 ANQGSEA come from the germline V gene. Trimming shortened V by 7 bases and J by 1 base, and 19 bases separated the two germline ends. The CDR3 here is CSAISRVPIQETQYF. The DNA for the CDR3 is TGCAGCGCAATTTCCAGGGTACCGATCCAAGAGACCCAGTACTTC.

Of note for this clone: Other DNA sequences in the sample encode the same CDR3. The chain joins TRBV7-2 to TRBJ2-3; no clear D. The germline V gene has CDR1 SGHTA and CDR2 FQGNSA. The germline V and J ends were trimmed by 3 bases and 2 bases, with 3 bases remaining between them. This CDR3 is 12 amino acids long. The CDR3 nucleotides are TGTGCCAGCAGCTTCTACACAGATACGCAGTATTTT. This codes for CASSFYTDTQYF.

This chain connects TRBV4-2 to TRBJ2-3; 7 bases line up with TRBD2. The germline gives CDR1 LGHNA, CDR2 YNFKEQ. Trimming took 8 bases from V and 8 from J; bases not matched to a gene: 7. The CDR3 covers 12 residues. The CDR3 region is CASGSGGATQYF. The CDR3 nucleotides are TGTGCCAGCGGGTCGGGGGGTGCTACGCAGTATTTT.

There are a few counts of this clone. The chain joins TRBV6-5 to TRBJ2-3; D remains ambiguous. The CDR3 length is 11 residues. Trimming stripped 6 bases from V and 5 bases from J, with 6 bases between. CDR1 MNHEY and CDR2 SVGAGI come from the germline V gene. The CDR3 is CASRTIDTQYF. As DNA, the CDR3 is TGTGCCAGCAGGACAATAGATACGCAGTATTTT.

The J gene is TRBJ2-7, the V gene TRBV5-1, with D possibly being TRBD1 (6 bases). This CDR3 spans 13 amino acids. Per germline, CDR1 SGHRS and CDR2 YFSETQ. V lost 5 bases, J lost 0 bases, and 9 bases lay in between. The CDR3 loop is CASSRQDSYEQYF. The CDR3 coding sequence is TGCGCCAGCAGTCGACAGGACTCCTACGAGCAGTACTTC.

The CDR3 here is CANHPVEWSGEAFF. In nucleotides, the CDR3 is TGTGCCAACCACCCGGTGGAGTGGTCAGGTGAAGCTTTCTTT. V is TRBV28 and J is TRBJ1-1, with no clear D. The CDR3 is made up of 14 amino acids. CDR1 is MDHEN, CDR2 SYDVKM, per germline. The V gene lost 10 bases and the J gene lost 7 bases, with 22 bases spanning the gap.

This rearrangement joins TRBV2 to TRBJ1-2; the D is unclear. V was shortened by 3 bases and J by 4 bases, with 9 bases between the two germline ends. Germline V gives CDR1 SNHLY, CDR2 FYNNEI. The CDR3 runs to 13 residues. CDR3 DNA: TGTGCCAGCAGTGAGGGAGCGTCCTATGGCTACACCTTC. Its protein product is CASSEGASYGYTF.

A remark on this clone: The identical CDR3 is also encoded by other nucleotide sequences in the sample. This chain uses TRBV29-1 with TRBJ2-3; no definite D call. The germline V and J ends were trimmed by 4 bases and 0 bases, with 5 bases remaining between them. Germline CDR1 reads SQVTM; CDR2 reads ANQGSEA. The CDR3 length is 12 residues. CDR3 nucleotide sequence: TGCAGCGTTGGCGGTAGCACAGATACGCAGTATTTT. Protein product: CSVGGSTDTQYF.

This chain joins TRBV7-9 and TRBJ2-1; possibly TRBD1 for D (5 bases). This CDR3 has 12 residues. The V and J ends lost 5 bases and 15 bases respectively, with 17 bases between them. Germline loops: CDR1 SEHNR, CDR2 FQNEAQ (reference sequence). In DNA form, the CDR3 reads TGTGCCAGCAGCCTAGGGGCGATAGGACCGTTCTTC. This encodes CASSLGAIGPFF.

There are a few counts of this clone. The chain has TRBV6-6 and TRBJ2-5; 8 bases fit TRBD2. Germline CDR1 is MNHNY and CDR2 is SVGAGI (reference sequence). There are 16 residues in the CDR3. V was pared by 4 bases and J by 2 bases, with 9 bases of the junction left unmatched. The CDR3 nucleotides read TGTGCCAGCAGTTCATGGCGGGGGGCACAACAAGAGACCCAGTACTTC. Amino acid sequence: CASSSWRGAQQETQYF.